Each of the 15 T cell receptor beta chains below was sequenced from the same sample in a study of beta chain features in type 1 diabetes. Expressed TCRB transcripts were sequenced because the entire RNA isolate underwent reverse transcription. Method: immunoSEQ multiplex PCR; TCRdb's copy keeps in-frame clones and lacks some. Among about 140,000 clones listed, about 7% were seen once. Sequencing input: central memory CD4+ T cells from blood. The receptors were gathered from a young woman in good health.

CDR3 coding DNA: TGCGCCAGCAGCTTGGCCCCGGGGGAAGGAAATGAAAAACTGTTTTTT. Its translation: CASSLAPGEGNEKLFF. The chain carries TRBV5-1 and TRBJ1-4; perhaps TRBD1 as D (5 bases). This CDR3 comprises 16 residues. Trimming left V 0 bases short and J 5 bases short, with 14 bases between. Germline CDR1 SGHRS, CDR2 YFSETQ.

This clone came up a few times. The chain combines TRBV7-8 with TRBJ1-1; D remains unclear. Germline lookup yields CDR1 SGHVS and CDR2 FQNEAQ. The CDR3 spans 12 residues. V lost 4 bases to trimming and J lost 3 bases, with 6 bases between them. The CDR3 DNA reads TGTGCCAGCAGCTCACATTACACTGAAGCTTTCTTT. This codes for CASSSHYTEAFF.

The V and J genes are TRBV7-9 and TRBJ2-1, with no clear D. V was trimmed by 0 bases and J by 0 bases, leaving 9 bases between them. This CDR3 is 16 amino acids long. CDR1 and CDR2 (germline): SEHNR, FQNEAQ (reference sequence). The CDR3 coding sequence is TGTGCCAGCAGCTTAGCGGTCCTTAGCTCCTACAATGAGCAGTTCTTC. It is translated as CASSLAVLSSYNEQFF.

The J gene is TRBJ2-7, the V gene TRBV27, with 7 bases fitting TRBD2. Germline assignment: CDR1 MNHEY and CDR2 SMNVEV (reference sequence). V lost 4 bases to trimming and J lost 7 bases; unmatched junction nucleotides: 4. CDR3 size: 12 residues. The CDR3 DNA reads TGTGCCAGCAGTTACTGGGGAGGGGAGCAGTACTTC. Translation gives CASSYWGGEQYF.

The chain couples TRBV2 to TRBJ2-5, with D maybe TRBD1 (5 bases). Germline-derived CDR1 and CDR2 are SNHLY and FYNNEI. V was shortened by 7 bases and J by 0 bases, with 6 bases between the two germline ends. The CDR3 length is 12 residues. This CDR3 reads CASTRDQETQYF. CDR3 DNA: TGTGCCAGCACCAGGGACCAAGAGACCCAGTACTTC.

The gene calls are TRBV7-2 and TRBJ2-5; the match to TRBD1 covers 12 bases. CDR1 and CDR2 (germline): SGHTA, FQGNSA. The ends lost 5 bases at V and 7 bases at J; junction bases unmatched: 8. The CDR3 spans 15 residues. The CDR3 DNA reads TGTGCCAGCAGCAGGGACAGGGGGCTTGTTGGGACCCAGTACTTC. This gives the protein CASSRDRGLVGTQYF.

The table lists this clone with a few counts. Other DNA sequences within the sample encode an identical CDR3. V and J are TRBV18 and TRBJ2-7, with 10 bases fitting TRBD2. The germline V gene encodes CDR1 KGHSH and CDR2 LQKENI. V gave up 6 bases and J gave up 5 bases; unmatched junction bases: 13. CDR3 size: 16 residues. In DNA, the CDR3 is TGTGCCAGCTCGCCCCGAGCCAGTAGCGGGAGGAACGAGCAGTACTTC. Protein: CASSPRASSGRNEQYF.

This clone was counted only a few times. The chain employs TRBV30 and TRBJ2-7, with 9 bases aligning to TRBD1. The CDR3 spans 14 residues. The ends lost 2 bases at V and 3 bases at J; junction bases unmatched: 5. Germline V gene sequence: CDR1 GTSNPN, CDR2 SVGIG (reference sequence). CDR3: CAWSQDRGIYEQYF. CDR3 bases: TGTGCCTGGAGTCAAGACAGGGGGATCTACGAGCAGTACTTC. Variable domain in full (rest from reference TRBV30 and TRBJ2-7): SQTIHQWPATLVQPVGSPLSLECTVEGTSNPNLYWYRQAAGRGLQLLFYSVGIGQISSEVPQNLSASRPQDRQFILSSKKLLLSDSGFYLCAWSQDRGIYEQYFGPGTRLTVT.

The chain employs TRBV28 and TRBJ2-7; TRBD1 aligns across 8 bases. Germline V CDR1 and CDR2: MDHEN, SYDVKM. V dropped 3 bases and J dropped 2; count of bases not matched to a gene: 12. CDR3 length: 17 amino acids. CDR3 in DNA: TGTGCCAGCAGTTTCCCCCCATTCCGGGACAGGACCTACGAGCAGTACTTC. It translates to CASSFPPFRDRTYEQYF. Full variable domain (missing parts from reference TRBV28 and TRBJ2-7): DVKVTQSSRYLVKRTGEKVFLECVQDMDHENMFWYRQDPGLGLRLIYFSYDVKMKEKGDIPEGYSVSREKKERFSLILESASTNQTSMYLCASSFPPFRDRTYEQYFGPGTRLTVT.

The table lists this clone with many counts. The CDR3 protein is CASQRAVTSDTQYF. CDR3 DNA sequence: TGTGCCAGTCAGCGGGCAGTCACCTCAGATACGCAGTATTTT. This chain connects TRBV2 to TRBJ2-3; D might be TRBD2 (6 bases). The V end lost 9 bases, the J end lost 4 bases, and 17 bases lay between the germline ends. Per the germline V gene, CDR1 is SNHLY and CDR2 is FYNNEI. There are 14 residues in the CDR3.

Only a few counts were recorded for this clone. V is TRBV6-5 and J is TRBJ2-1; 12 bases map to TRBD1. The CDR3 length is 13 residues. Trimming removed 8 bases from V and 9 bases from J; junction bases left unmatched: 5. Germline assignment: CDR1 MNHEY and CDR2 SVGAGI. CDR3 loop: CASRDRGQGEQFF. Here the CDR3 DNA reads TGTGCCAGCCGGGACAGGGGGCAAGGTGAGCAGTTCTTC.

This clone was detected only a few times. The CDR3 nucleotides are TGCGCCAGCAGCCACGGGACTACAAGCTATGAGCAGTACTTC. It specifies CASSHGTTSYEQYF. The rearrangement uses TRBV5-1 and TRBJ2-7, with 7 bases matching TRBD2. The CDR3 runs 14 residues. In germline, CDR1 is SGHRS, CDR2 YFSETQ. The J segment lost 7 bases and the V segment lost 4 bases, leaving 11 bases of the junction unmatched. Full variable domain (outside the CDR3, taken from reference TRBV5-1 and TRBJ2-7): KAGVTQTPRYLIKTRGQQVTLSCSPISGHRSVSWYQQTPGQGLQFLFEYFSETQRNKGNFPGRFSGRQFSNSRSEMNVSTLELGDSALYLCASSHGTTSYEQYFGPGTRLTVT.

The chain has TRBV30 and TRBJ1-1; TRBD1 matches 7 bases. Germline values: CDR1 GTSNPN, CDR2 SVGIG (reference sequence). The CDR3 loop spans 14 amino acids. V lost 0 bases and J lost 3; bases outside the gene matches: 4. Here the CDR3 reads CAWSVGQGDTEAFF. The CDR3 DNA reads as TGTGCCTGGAGTGTCGGGCAGGGGGACACTGAAGCTTTCTTT.

The CDR3 DNA sequence: TGCGCCAGCAGCGGGACAGGGGGCACCGGGGAGCTGTTTTTT. Protein: CASSGTGGTGELFF. The chain is built from TRBV5-1 and TRBJ2-2; 11 nucleotides align to TRBD1. After removal of 4 bases from V and 4 bases from J, the junction contained 0 bases not matched to a gene. Per germline, CDR1 SGHRS and CDR2 YFSETQ. CDR3 length: 14 amino acids.

In this sample, this clone turned up a few times. The chain has TRBV19 and TRBJ2-7; TRBD1 might be the D (6 bases). The CDR3 extends over 15 amino acids. V lost 1 base, J lost 6 bases, and 16 bases lay in between. Germline CDR1 reads LNHDA; CDR2 reads SQIVND (reference sequence). This CDR3 reads CASSIGGQTSFEQYF. The DNA of the CDR3 is TGTGCCAGTAGTATAGGAGGACAGACCTCTTTCGAGCAGTACTTC. Based on the CDR3 plus reference TRBV19 and TRBJ2-7, the full variable domain is DGGITQSPKYLFRKEGQNVTLSCEQNLNHDAMYWYRQDPGQGLRLIYYSQIVNDFQKGDIAEGYSVSREKKESFPLTVTSAQKNPTAFYLCASSIGGQTSFEQYFGPGTRLTVT.